The 20 T cell receptor beta chains given below trace back to one sample, sequenced in a study of T cell responses to AZD1222 COVID-19 vaccine. Data came from immunoSEQ multiplex PCR; TCRdb stores just in-frame clones and leaves some out. The sample carries 95,000 to 100,000 clones, around nine tenths recorded once. The source was peripheral blood, collected on day 0 of AZD1222 vaccination. All receptors derive from an adult in good health.

In its sample, this clone was seen once. The rearrangement joins TRBV7-2 to TRBJ2-7, with D perhaps matching TRBD2 (5 bases). The CDR3 extends over 14 amino acids. The V end was cut by 1 base, the J end by 4 bases, with 11 bases between. Germline V gene sequence: CDR1 SGHTA, CDR2 FQGNSA. Here the CDR3 DNA reads TGTGCCAGCAGCTTAGGGAGGCAGACGTACGAGCAGTACTTC. Protein product: CASSLGRQTYEQYF.

Notes on this clone: A read error may produce the germline difference seen at one junction end. V gene TRBV29-1 combines with J gene TRBJ2-7; 9 bases are shared with TRBD1. Germline V gene sequence: CDR1 SQVTM, CDR2 ANQGSEA. This CDR3 is built from 15 residues. This CDR3 is CSVEDRGQGAYEQYF. The CDR3 DNA reads as TGCAGCGTGGAAGATAGGGGACAGGGAGCCTACGAGCAGTACTTC.

The J gene is TRBJ1-2, the V gene TRBV6-6; D unresolved. CDR1 and CDR2 (germline): MNHNY, SVGAGI (reference sequence). The CDR3 is 14 amino acids. V lost 3 bases and J lost 1, with 9 bases in between. Written as DNA, the CDR3 is TGTGCCAGCAGTTATGACGGGTTTAACTATGGCTACACCTTC. Protein: CASSYDGFNYGYTF.

V usage is TRBV28 and J usage is TRBJ1-4, with 7 bases matching TRBD1. The CDR3 consists of 13 residues. Trimming removed 10 bases from V and 3 bases from J; junction bases left unmatched: 5. CDR1 MDHEN and CDR2 SYDVKM come from the germline V gene. CDR3 in amino acids: CATSGTANEKLFF. The CDR3 DNA sequence: TGTGCCACGTCCGGGACAGCTAATGAAAAACTGTTTTTT.

The V and J genes are TRBV5-1 and TRBJ2-1; tentative D call: TRBD2 (6 bases). Germline lookup yields CDR1 SGHRS and CDR2 YFSETQ. The CDR3 runs 18 residues. The V and J ends lost 0 bases and 8 bases respectively, with 24 bases between them. For the CDR3, the DNA is TGCGCCAGCAGCTTGGAGCCTCCGGGAGCGGCTCGAGGCGATGAGCAGTTCTTC. This gives the protein CASSLEPPGAARGDEQFF.

This rearrangement joins TRBV7-9 to TRBJ1-2, with TRBD1 matching over 8 bases. Per germline, CDR1 SEHNR and CDR2 FQNEAQ (reference sequence). CDR3 size: 13 residues. With 7 bases clipped from V and 9 bases from J, the junction kept 10 bases outside the gene matches. The CDR3 sequence: CASIQDRAGSYTF. The CDR3 nucleotides are TGTGCCAGCATCCAGGACAGGGCTGGGAGCTACACCTTC.

The genes are TRBV5-4 and TRBJ1-4, with TRBD1 as a possible D gene (6 bases). The V end lost 3 bases, the J end lost 4 bases, and 13 bases lay between the germline ends. This CDR3 has 15 amino acids. Germline CDR1 and CDR2: SGHNT and YYREEE (reference sequence). The CDR3 DNA follows: TGTGCCAGCAGCTCTGCAGGGGACTTTAATGAAAAACTGTTTTTT. Translation: CASSSAGDFNEKLFF.

The chain uses TRBV2 and TRBJ2-5; possibly TRBD1 for D (7 bases). This CDR3 region has 13 residues. The V and J ends lost 11 bases and 4 bases respectively, with 17 bases between them. Germline V gives CDR1 SNHLY, CDR2 FYNNEI. CDR3 region: CAGGTAYAETQYF. In DNA form, the CDR3 reads TGTGCCGGGGGGACAGCCTACGCAGAGACCCAGTACTTC.

This clone was seen repeatedly, ten times or more. The rearrangement joins TRBV6-1 to TRBJ1-5; 7 nucleotides align to TRBD1. The junction had 6 bases not matched to a gene; V was cut back by 1 base and J by 0 bases. The CDR3 consists of 17 residues. Germline V gene lookup returns CDR1 MNHNS and CDR2 SASEGT. The CDR3 region is CASSEEGTDYSNQPQHF. Here the CDR3 DNA reads TGTGCCAGCAGTGAAGAGGGGACAGATTATAGCAATCAGCCCCAGCATTTT.

The chain carries TRBV9 and TRBJ2-3; tentative D call: TRBD2 (7 bases). Germline V CDR1 and CDR2: SGDLS, YYNGEE. Trimming removed 5 bases from V and 0 bases from J, with 16 bases in between. There are 16 residues in the CDR3. Here the CDR3 DNA reads TGTGCCAGCAGACGTAAGGGGGGGCGTAGCACAGATACGCAGTATTTT. Protein sequence: CASRRKGGRSTDTQYF. Supplemented by reference TRBV9 and TRBJ2-3, the full variable domain reads DSGVTQTPKHLITATGQRVTLRCSPRSGDLSVYWYQQSLDQGLQFLIQYYNGEERAKGNILERFSAQQFPDLHSELNLSSLELGDSALYFCASRRKGGRSTDTQYFGPGTRLTVL.

As for this clone: The junction departs from the called germline gene at one end, perhaps through a read error. The chain couples TRBV2 to TRBJ1-2; 9 bases fit TRBD1. The CDR3 extends over 11 amino acids. Looked up from germline, CDR1 is SNHLY and CDR2 is FYNNEI. This CDR3 is CASKWWDRVLF. In nucleotides, the CDR3 is TGTGCCAGCAAATGGTGGGACAGGGTGCTCTTC.

The rearrangement joins TRBV7-2 to TRBJ1-1; TRBD1 matches at 10 bases. This CDR3 comprises 14 residues. V trimming: 5 bases; J trimming: 6 bases; junction bases outside the gene matches: 6. Germline V gene data show CDR1 as SGHTA and CDR2 as FQGNSA. CDR3 sequence reads: CASSERQGAAEAFF. In nucleotides, the CDR3 is TGTGCCAGCAGCGAGAGACAGGGGGCCGCTGAAGCTTTCTTT. Full variable domain (outside the CDR3, taken from reference TRBV7-2 and TRBJ1-1): GAGVSQSPSNKVTEKGKDVELRCDPISGHTALYWYRQSLGQGLEFLIYFQGNSAPDKSGLPSDRFSAERTGGSVSTLTIQRTQQEDSAVYLCASSERQGAAEAFFGQGTRLTVV.

The rearrangement links TRBV7-9 to TRBJ1-1, with D uncertain. V was cut by 5 bases and J by 5 bases, with 12 bases left in between. This CDR3 has 13 amino acids. In germline, CDR1 is SEHNR, CDR2 FQNEAQ (reference sequence). CDR3 nucleotides: TGTGCCAGCAGCCCGCCCAGTGGGACTGAAGCTTTCTTT. It encodes CASSPPSGTEAFF.

The chain combines TRBV10-3 with TRBJ2-7, with no clear D. Germline V gives CDR1 ENHRY, CDR2 SYGVKD. V lost 10 bases to trimming and J lost 2 bases, with 18 bases between them. The CDR3 has 14 residues. CDR3 coding DNA: TGTGCCACCCTGGAGCCCGGGCCAACCTACGAGCAGTACTTC. Translated: CATLEPGPTYEQYF.

V usage is TRBV28 and J usage is TRBJ1-2; D remains unclear. V lost 2 bases to trimming and J lost 3 bases, with 10 bases between them. CDR3 length equals 14 residues. Germline lookup yields CDR1 MDHEN and CDR2 SYDVKM. CDR3 coding DNA: TGTGCCAGCAGTTTAATCAACAGAGACTATGGCTACACCTTC. This gives the protein CASSLINRDYGYTF.

This clone was found a few times. This rearrangement joins TRBV7-2 to TRBJ2-6; the D is unclear. Trimming removed 3 bases at V and 2 bases at J, with 11 bases between. Germline V gene sequence: CDR1 SGHTA, CDR2 FQGNSA. The length of the CDR3 is 16 residues. The CDR3 DNA is TGTGCCAGCAGCTTCTCGGGCACCCCTGGGGCCAACGTCCTGACTTTC. It specifies CASSFSGTPGANVLTF.

J is TRBJ2-7 and V is TRBV5-1, with D perhaps being TRBD1 or TRBD2 (5 bases each). Germline CDR1 reads SGHRS; CDR2 reads YFSETQ. This CDR3 is built from 12 residues. V lost 2 bases and J 5 bases, leaving 8 bases between the germline ends. In DNA, the CDR3 is TGCGCCAGCAGCTTTGGGGGTAACGAGCAGTACTTC. It is translated as CASSFGGNEQYF.

The chain's CDR3 is CASRVTGAFSGANVLTF. For the CDR3, the DNA is TGCGCCAGCAGGGTGACAGGGGCCTTCTCTGGGGCCAACGTCCTGACTTTC. This chain links TRBV5-1 with TRBJ2-6; TRBD1 matches 8 bases. Germline CDR1 SGHRS, CDR2 YFSETQ. The CDR3 is 17 residues long. J lost 0 bases, V lost 5 bases, and 7 bases had no gene match.

With respect to this clone: Other DNA variants within this sample encode the same CDR3. This sequence joins TRBV6-5 and TRBJ2-7, with D unclear. Trimming took off 8 bases at V and 3 bases at J, with 5 bases between the two ends. Germline loops: CDR1 MNHEY, CDR2 SVGAGI. The CDR3 sequence is 10 residues long. In nucleotides, the CDR3 is TGTGCCAGCGGTCACTACGAGCAGTACTTC. This sequence encodes CASGHYEQYF.

This rearrangement joins TRBV27 to TRBJ1-5; D is possibly TRBD1 (5 bases). CDR3 length equals 14 residues. Germline CDR1 is MNHEY and CDR2 is SMNVEV (reference sequence). V was clipped by 2 bases and J by 9 bases, with 14 bases between them. The CDR3 loop is CASSLGGTAGPQHF. CDR3 DNA sequence: TGTGCCAGCAGTTTAGGGGGGACCGCAGGGCCCCAGCATTTT.